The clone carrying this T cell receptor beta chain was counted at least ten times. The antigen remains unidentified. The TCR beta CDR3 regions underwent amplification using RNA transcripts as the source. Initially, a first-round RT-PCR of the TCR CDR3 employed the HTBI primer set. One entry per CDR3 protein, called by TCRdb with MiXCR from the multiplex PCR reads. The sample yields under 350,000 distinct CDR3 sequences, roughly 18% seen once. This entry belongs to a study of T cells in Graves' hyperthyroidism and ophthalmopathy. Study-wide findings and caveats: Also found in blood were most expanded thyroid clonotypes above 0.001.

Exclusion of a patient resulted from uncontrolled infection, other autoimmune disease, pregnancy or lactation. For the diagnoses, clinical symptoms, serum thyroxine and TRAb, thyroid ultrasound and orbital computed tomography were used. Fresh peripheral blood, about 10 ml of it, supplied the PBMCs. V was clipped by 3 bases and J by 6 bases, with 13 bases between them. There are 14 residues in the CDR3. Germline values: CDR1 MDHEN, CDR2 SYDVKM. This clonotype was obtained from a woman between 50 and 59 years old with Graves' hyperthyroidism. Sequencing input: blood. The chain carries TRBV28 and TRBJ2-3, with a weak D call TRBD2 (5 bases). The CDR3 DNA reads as TGTGCCAGCAGTTTTGAGGGAAGGTTGGATACGCAGTATTTT. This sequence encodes CASSFEGRLDTQYF.